This T cell receptor (beta chain) was recovered during a study of T-cell reconstitution after alpha-beta-depleted transplantation in children. Regarding the study as a whole: By one year post-transplant, T-cell counts and diversity largely arose from T cells that were newly produced.

Unique molecular identifiers were used in preparing the TCRbeta library. MiXCR, run by TCRdb on the PCR reads, gives a single entry per CDR3 protein. The sample includes roughly 220,000 distinct CDR3 sequences, approximately 8.4% seen only once; the top ten take 35%. Germline V gives CDR1 KGHSH, CDR2 LQKENI. This CDR3 has 15 amino acids. V shed 2 bases and J shed 4 bases, with 12 bases lying between them. With regard to this clonotype: Its antigen is undetermined.

The origin of this receptor is a male patient between 2 and 10 years old who had a stem cell transplant for acute myeloid leukemia, so the T cells may come from the graft donor. The material sequenced was PBMCs, mostly from graft donor cells, taken 360 days after TCRalphabeta/CD19-depleted stem cell transplant. The chain uses TRBV18 and TRBJ1-5; D gene uncertain. In DNA, the CDR3 is TGTGCCAGCTCACCAGCTTCGAGGGATAATCAGCCCCAGCATTTT. Translated: CASSPASRDNQPQHF.